One TCR beta chain is described in this entry. This specimen comes from a study of intratumoral heterogeneity in liver cancer. The hepatocellular carcinoma nodule was sampled at distinct, geographically separated regions. The V end was cut by 4 bases, the J end by 8 bases, with 20 bases between. Germline-derived CDR1 and CDR2 are SEHNR and FQNEAQ (reference sequence). This CDR3 is 16 amino acids long. TCRdb's copy holds only in-frame clones and misses some; the assay was immunoSEQ multiplex PCR. The profile covers about 6,600 clones, with under 60% appearing a single time and approximately 15% taken by the ten largest.

The chain couples TRBV7-9 to TRBJ1-4, with D unclear. The source of this sequence is a man aged 65-85 years with hepatocellular carcinoma. The input for sequencing was tumor tissue, taken before any cancer treatment. The CDR3 sequence: CASSSPGSSADEKLFF. CDR3 sequence (DNA): TGTGCCAGCAGCTCCCCGGGGAGCTCAGCGGACGAAAAACTGTTTTTT.